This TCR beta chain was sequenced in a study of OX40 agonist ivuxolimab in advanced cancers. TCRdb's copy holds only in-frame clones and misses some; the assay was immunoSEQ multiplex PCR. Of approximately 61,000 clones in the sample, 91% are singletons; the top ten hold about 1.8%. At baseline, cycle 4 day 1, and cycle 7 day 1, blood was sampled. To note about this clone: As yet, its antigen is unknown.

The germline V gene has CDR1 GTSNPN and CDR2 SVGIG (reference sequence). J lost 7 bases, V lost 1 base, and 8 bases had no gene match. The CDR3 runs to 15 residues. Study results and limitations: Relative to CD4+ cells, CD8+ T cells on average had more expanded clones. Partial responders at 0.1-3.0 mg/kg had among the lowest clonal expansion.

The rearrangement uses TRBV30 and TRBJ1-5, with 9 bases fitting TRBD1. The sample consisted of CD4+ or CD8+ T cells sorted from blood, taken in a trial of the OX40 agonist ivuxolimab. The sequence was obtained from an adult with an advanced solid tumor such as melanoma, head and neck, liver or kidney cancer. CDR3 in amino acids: CAWSGGTGYLQPQHF. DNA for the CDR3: TGTGCCTGGAGTGGCGGGACAGGGTATCTCCAGCCCCAGCATTTT.